The next 17 T cell receptor beta chains were all read from a single sample in a study of blood T cell repertoires in COVID-19. The repertoire was sequenced with immunoSEQ multiplex PCR; TCRdb's copy has only in-frame clones and lacks some. The profile shows roughly 150,000 clones, 88% of them singletons. The material sequenced was peripheral blood. Source of these receptors: a human donor in a cohort sampled during active COVID-19.

This clone appeared once. The CDR3 sequence is CASRRRGQGTSTDTQYF. For the CDR3, the DNA is TGTGCCAGTAGGAGGAGGGGACAGGGGACCTCCACAGATACGCAGTATTTT. The genes are TRBV19 and TRBJ2-3; 10 positions match TRBD1. Trimming cost V 6 bases and J 2 bases; bases outside gene matches: 11. CDR3 length equals 17 residues. Germline V gene lookup returns CDR1 LNHDA and CDR2 SQIVND (reference sequence).

The chain links TRBV18 to TRBJ2-5; 10 bases fit TRBD1. There are 15 residues in the CDR3. CDR1 is KGHSH and CDR2 is LQKENI in the germline V gene. V lost 4 bases, J lost 5 bases, and 7 bases stayed unmatched. The CDR3 DNA is TGTGCCAGCTCACGACTAGGACAGGGGGAGGAGACCCAGTACTTC. Protein: CASSRLGQGEETQYF.

CDR3 in DNA: TGTGCCAGCAGCGTAGGTGGGACAGGCCTTAGCACAGATACGCAGTATTTT. Translation: CASSVGGTGLSTDTQYF. The J gene is TRBJ2-3, the V gene TRBV9, with 8 bases fitting TRBD1. The ends lost 0 bases at V and 0 bases at J; junction bases unmatched: 6. CDR1 is SGDLS and CDR2 is YYNGEE in the germline V gene. This CDR3 is built from 17 residues.

The J gene is TRBJ2-7, the V gene TRBV11-1; weak D call: TRBD1 (5 bases). In germline, CDR1 is SGHAT, CDR2 FQDESV (reference sequence). V was clipped by 5 bases and J by 4 bases, with 12 bases between them. The CDR3 is 13 residues long. This chain's CDR3 is CASSLSPGYEQYF. The CDR3 bases are TGTGCCAGCAGCCTGAGCCCAGGGTACGAGCAGTACTTC.

This clone was recorded a few times. The chain links TRBV7-9 to TRBJ2-2; 9 bases match TRBD1. The ends lost 5 bases at V and 2 bases at J; junction bases unmatched: 9. The CDR3 has 17 amino acids. Germline V CDR1 and CDR2: SEHNR, FQNEAQ (reference sequence). The CDR3 coding sequence is TGTGCCAGCAGCCCTCCGGGACAGGGAATTAACACCGGGGAGCTGTTTTTT. Amino acid sequence: CASSPPGQGINTGELFF.

The gene calls are TRBV11-2 and TRBJ2-5; 9 nucleotides line up with TRBD2. J gave up 3 bases and V 6 bases, and 8 bases lay outside the gene matches. The CDR3 runs 15 residues. CDR1 and CDR2 (germline): SGHAT, FQNNGV. This CDR3 reads CASRELAGYKETQYF. The CDR3 nucleotides are TGTGCCAGCAGGGAACTAGCGGGTTATAAAGAGACCCAGTACTTC. The whole variable domain, filled in from reference TRBV11-2 and TRBJ2-5, reads EAGVAQSPRYKIIEKRQSVAFWCNPISGHATLYWYQQILGQGPKLLIQFQNNGVVDDSQLPKDRFSAERLKGVDSTLKIQPAKLEDSAVYLCASRELAGYKETQYFGPGTRLLVL.

V gene TRBV6-5 combines with J gene TRBJ2-5; D possibly corresponds to TRBD1 (5 bases). The V end lost 4 bases, the J end lost 4 bases, and 10 bases lay between the germline ends. The CDR3 is 13 amino acids. Germline V gene data show CDR1 as MNHEY and CDR2 as SVGAGI. DNA of the CDR3: TGTGCCAGCAGTTCGGACAATCGAGAGACCCAGTACTTC. It yields the protein CASSSDNRETQYF.

The chain uses TRBV5-4 and TRBJ2-5; 7 bases align to TRBD1. The CDR3 has 14 residues. Germline V gene lookup returns CDR1 SGHNT and CDR2 YYREEE (reference sequence). Losses at the gene ends were 4 bases for V and 5 bases for J; bases not matched to a gene: 8. CDR3 residues: CASSPDRDRETQYF. CDR3 nucleotide sequence: TGTGCCAGCAGCCCTGACAGGGATCGGGAGACCCAGTACTTC.

Only one count was recorded for this clone. J is TRBJ2-1 and V is TRBV23-1; TRBD2 matches at 12 bases. TRBV23-1 is an ORF, and what it does is uncertain. V lost 2 bases to trimming and J lost 0 bases; unmatched junction nucleotides: 11. This CDR3 region has 20 residues. Here the CDR3 DNA reads TGCGCCAGCAGTCAACCAGGGACTAGCGGGCCTATCGTCTCCTACAATGAGCAGTTCTTC. It translates to CASSQPGTSGPIVSYNEQFF.

This clone was observed a single time. The chain uses TRBV7-9 and TRBJ2-1, with 8 bases that match TRBD2. This CDR3 region has 15 residues. V trimming: 2 bases; J trimming: 9 bases; junction bases outside the gene matches: 9. Germline V lookup: CDR1 SEHNR, CDR2 FQNEAQ (reference sequence). For the CDR3, the DNA is TGTGCCAGCAGCTTACCGGGGGGGTCTCCGGGTGAGCAGTTCTTC. Protein sequence: CASSLPGGSPGEQFF.

This sequence joins TRBV3-1 (or the pseudogene TRBV3-2) and TRBJ2-5, with D tentatively TRBD1 (6 bases). CDR1 and CDR2 from the germline V gene are LGHDT and YNNKEL (reference sequence). The CDR3 extends over 11 amino acids. Between the trimmed V and J ends, which lost 5 bases and 9 bases, there was a span of 10 bases. The chain's CDR3 is CASSNAGAQYF. CDR3 sequence (DNA): TGTGCCAGCAGCAATGCAGGGGCCCAGTACTTC.

The J gene is TRBJ1-4, the V gene TRBV5-1; 8 positions match TRBD1. The germline V gene encodes CDR1 SGHRS and CDR2 YFSETQ. There are 14 residues in the CDR3. After removal of 4 bases from V and 5 bases from J, the junction contained 4 bases not matched to a gene. The CDR3 sequence is CASSPGQGNEKLFF. CDR3 DNA: TGCGCCAGCAGCCCCGGACAGGGAAATGAAAAACTGTTTTTT.

CDR3 in DNA: TGTGCCAGCAGTTATAGAAACACTGAAGCTTTCTTT. Its protein is CASSYRNTEAFF. The V gene is TRBV6-5, the J gene TRBJ1-1; D remains unclear. V was pared by 3 bases and J by 2 bases, with 4 bases between. Germline V CDR1 and CDR2: MNHEY, SVGAGI. The CDR3 length is 12 residues.

V is TRBV14 and J is TRBJ2-6, with D maybe TRBD1 (5 bases). V was clipped by 3 bases and J by 2 bases, with 5 bases between them. CDR1 and CDR2 from the germline V gene are SGHDN and FVKESK. This CDR3 has 14 residues. The CDR3 region is CASSQDTGANVLTF. The DNA of the CDR3 is TGTGCCAGCAGCCAGGACACTGGGGCCAACGTCCTGACTTTC. The full variable domain, completed using reference TRBV14 and TRBJ2-6, is EAGVTQFPSHSVIEKGQTVTLRCDPISGHDNLYWYRRVMGKEIKFLLHFVKESKQDESGMPNNRFLAERTGGTYSTLKVQPAELEDSGVYFCASSQDTGANVLTFGAGSRLTVL.

Here the CDR3 DNA reads TGTGCCAGCAGCTCCAGCCGACTAGCCCTAGGGAACACCGGGGAGCTGTTTTTT. This translates into CASSSSRLALGNTGELFF. The rearrangement links TRBV7-8 to TRBJ2-2; TRBD2 aligns across 7 bases. In germline, CDR1 is SGHVS, CDR2 FQNEAQ. The V segment lost 4 bases and the J segment 1 base; nucleotides outside the gene matches: 12. There are 18 residues in the CDR3.

The rearrangement joins TRBV7-7 to TRBJ2-7, with TRBD1 identical over 9 bases. Germline-derived CDR1 and CDR2 are SSHAT and FNYEAQ (reference sequence). The CDR3 covers 15 residues. The trim removed 5 bases at V and 3 bases at J, leaving 8 bases unmatched. Written as DNA, the CDR3 is TGTGCCAGCAGCCTCCGGGACAGGGAAAACTACGAGCAGTACTTC. This sequence encodes CASSLRDRENYEQYF.

This chain connects TRBV7-9 to TRBJ2-7; 11 bases map to TRBD2. V lost 2 bases, J lost 4 bases, and 4 bases stayed unmatched. The CDR3 is made up of 15 amino acids. Germline V gene sequence: CDR1 SEHNR, CDR2 FQNEAQ (reference sequence). CDR3 nucleotides: TGTGCCAGCAGCTTACTAGCGGGGGGATCTTACGAGCAGTACTTC. Protein product: CASSLLAGGSYEQYF.